One and the same sample provided the 30 T cell receptor beta chains below, sequenced in a study of shared clonotypes between healthy human individuals. Method: immunoSEQ multiplex PCR; TCRdb's copy keeps in-frame clones and lacks some. Of some 2,100,000 clones in the sample, about 94% were seen once. Sequenced material: naive CD4+ T cells sorted from blood. Documented subset: CD45RA+ positively selected. The receptors derive from a man between 18 and 35 years old in good health.

The sample holds one count of this clone. V is TRBV6-6 and J is TRBJ1-5, with no clear D. The CDR3 covers 16 residues. Trimming took off 2 bases at V and 3 bases at J, with 14 bases between the two ends. From germline, CDR1 is MNHNY and CDR2 SVGAGI (reference sequence). CDR3 residues: CASSYDPAKANQPQHF. The DNA for the CDR3 is TGTGCCAGCAGTTACGACCCGGCCAAGGCCAATCAGCCCCAGCATTTT.

The chain is built from TRBV5-1 and TRBJ2-7; D gene uncertain. Per the germline V gene, CDR1 is SGHRS and CDR2 is YFSETQ. Trimming took 7 bases from V and 1 from J, leaving 12 bases between them. There are 13 residues in the CDR3. CDR3 region: CASWEGPSYEQYF. The CDR3 bases are TGCGCCAGCTGGGAAGGGCCATCCTACGAGCAGTACTTC. Full variable domain (remainder filled in from reference TRBV5-1 and TRBJ2-7): KAGVTQTPRYLIKTRGQQVTLSCSPISGHRSVSWYQQTPGQGLQFLFEYFSETQRNKGNFPGRFSGRQFSNSRSEMNVSTLELGDSALYLCASWEGPSYEQYFGPGTRLTVT.

The chain employs TRBV6-6 and TRBJ2-1, with 12 bases that match TRBD2. The junction had 5 bases not matched to a gene; V was cut back by 0 bases and J by 8 bases. Germline V gene data show CDR1 as MNHNY and CDR2 as SVGAGI (reference sequence). CDR3 length: 16 amino acids. As DNA, the CDR3 is TGTGCCAGCAGTTACTCAGGACTAGCGGGACGGGATGAGCAGTTCTTC. Protein: CASSYSGLAGRDEQFF.

The chain has TRBV30 and TRBJ1-5; unclear D gene. Between the trimmed V and J ends, which lost 5 bases and 0 bases, there was a span of 17 bases. The CDR3 has 16 amino acids. Germline V gene lookup returns CDR1 GTSNPN and CDR2 SVGIG (reference sequence). CDR3 sequence (DNA): TGTGCCTGGGCCAAACCTCGGATTAATAGCAATCAGCCCCAGCATTTT. Translating it yields CAWAKPRINSNQPQHF.

Concerning this clone itself: Other DNA sequences within the sample encode an identical CDR3. This rearrangement joins TRBV9 to TRBJ2-7; D not resolved. From germline, CDR1 is SGDLS and CDR2 YYNGEE. The CDR3 sequence is 13 residues long. V lost 0 bases, J lost 2 bases, and 6 bases lay in between. CDR3 coding DNA: TGTGCCAGCAGCGTAGCACCTACCTACGAGCAGTACTTC. Translated, it gives CASSVAPTYEQYF.

The V gene is TRBV29-1, the J gene TRBJ2-1; 12 bases are a match to TRBD2. Germline CDR1 reads SQVTM; CDR2 reads ANQGSEA. V lost 5 bases, J lost 3 bases, and 8 bases stayed unmatched. This CDR3 is 16 amino acids long. CDR3 bases: TGCAGCGTTAGTACCGGGACTAGCGGGTTCTACAATGAGCAGTTCTTC. Translated: CSVSTGTSGFYNEQFF.

V gene TRBV9 combines with J gene TRBJ1-2, with D perhaps matching TRBD1 (5 bases). The CDR3 contains 13 residues. V was clipped by 1 base and J by 8 bases, with 12 bases between them. Germline CDR1 and CDR2: SGDLS and YYNGEE. CDR3 sequence reads: CASSVFPGWGYTF. The CDR3, as DNA: TGTGCCAGCAGCGTATTCCCAGGGTGGGGCTACACCTTC.

The chain recombines TRBV7-8 with TRBJ2-2; D remains ambiguous. V was cut by 5 bases and J by 4 bases, with 14 bases left in between. Germline V gives CDR1 SGHVS, CDR2 FQNEAQ. CDR3 length: 15 amino acids. The CDR3 nucleotides read TGTGCCAGCAGCGTGGGATGGTCGGGCACCGGGGAGCTGTTTTTT. It encodes CASSVGWSGTGELFF.

This chain joins TRBV7-6 and TRBJ1-1; no firm D call. The V end lost 5 bases, the J end lost 0 bases, and 13 bases lay between the germline ends. This CDR3 contains 15 residues. The V gene's germline CDR1 is SGHVS and CDR2 FNYEAQ. CDR3 nucleotide sequence: TGTGCCAGCAGCAAAGAAGGGTTTATGAACACTGAAGCTTTCTTT. It is translated as CASSKEGFMNTEAFF.

About this clone itself: This same CDR3 is encoded by further DNA sequences in the sample. The rearrangement links TRBV4-3 to TRBJ1-6, with D unresolved. CDR1 and CDR2 (germline): LGHNA, YSLEER. Trimming took off 3 bases at V and 0 bases at J, with 9 bases between the two ends. The CDR3 spans 16 residues. CDR3 DNA sequence: TGCGCCAGCAGCCAGGCACAGAGCTCCTATAATTCACCCCTCCACTTT. Translation: CASSQAQSSYNSPLHF.

As to this clone: Other DNA sequences in the sample encode the same CDR3. The J gene is TRBJ1-6, the V gene TRBV18; TRBD1 matches at 7 bases. Germline loops: CDR1 KGHSH, CDR2 LQKENI. The CDR3 covers 13 residues. The V gene end was trimmed by 3 bases and the J gene end by 7 bases; junction bases not matched to a gene: 0. In DNA, the CDR3 is TGTGCCAGCTCACCGGGACAGAATTCACCCCTCCACTTT. As protein: CASSPGQNSPLHF.

The V call is TRBV5-4, the J call TRBJ2-7, with 9 bases aligning to TRBD1. J was trimmed by 5 bases and V by 4 bases; bases with no gene match: 7. Germline CDR1 and CDR2: SGHNT and YYREEE (reference sequence). This CDR3 is built from 14 residues. CDR3 loop: CASSRGTGWDEQYF. In nucleotides, the CDR3 is TGTGCCAGCAGCCGCGGGACAGGGTGGGACGAGCAGTACTTC.

The rearrangement links TRBV30 to TRBJ1-6; tentatively, D is TRBD1 (6 bases). V was shortened by 1 base and J by 10 bases, with 11 bases between the two germline ends. Germline CDR1 is GTSNPN and CDR2 is SVGIG (reference sequence). The CDR3 loop spans 13 amino acids. For the CDR3, the DNA is TGTGCCTGGAGTGGGCAGGGGAAATCACCCCTCCACTTT. Protein product: CAWSGQGKSPLHF.

The chain uses TRBV28 and TRBJ2-3; TRBD1 is a possible D gene (6 bases). CDR1 is MDHEN and CDR2 is SYDVKM in the germline V gene. The length of the CDR3 is 15 residues. V was cut by 6 bases and J by 1 base, with 14 bases left in between. This CDR3 is CASRPGQFRTDTQYF. DNA for the CDR3: TGTGCCAGCAGACCCGGACAGTTCCGCACAGATACGCAGTATTTT.

This clone was recorded once. V and J are TRBV6-5 and TRBJ2-7, with D tentatively TRBD2 (5 bases). CDR3 length: 15 residues. With 10 bases removed from V and 4 bases from J, the gap between germline ends came to 23 bases. Germline V lookup: CDR1 MNHEY, CDR2 SVGAGI. The CDR3 here is CAISSDPAGGYEQYF. CDR3 coding DNA: TGTGCCATCAGCTCCGATCCGGCGGGCGGGTACGAGCAGTACTTC.

A word on this clone: Other DNA sequences in this specimen translate into the identical CDR3. The chain uses TRBV28 and TRBJ2-1; TRBD1 aligns across 7 bases. This CDR3 is built from 15 residues. Trimming removed 3 bases from V and 2 bases from J; junction bases left unmatched: 4. Germline lookup yields CDR1 MDHEN and CDR2 SYDVKM. CDR3 DNA sequence: TGTGCCAGCAGTTTTTTAGACAGGGCCTACAATGAGCAGTTCTTC. This translates into CASSFLDRAYNEQFF.

This clone has just one count. This sequence joins TRBV18 and TRBJ1-1, with D possibly being TRBD1 (5 bases). The germline CDR1 and CDR2 sequences are KGHSH and LQKENI. The V end was cut by 5 bases, the J end by 0 bases, with 13 bases between. This CDR3 spans 15 amino acids. CDR3 in DNA: TGTGCCAGCTCAGCAACGGAGGGGTTGAACACTGAAGCTTTCTTT. It translates to CASSATEGLNTEAFF.

This chain uses TRBV10-3 with TRBJ2-7, with TRBD2 identical over 12 bases. V was pared by 0 bases and J by 4 bases, with 13 bases of the junction left unmatched. This CDR3 comprises 19 residues. From germline, CDR1 is ENHRY and CDR2 SYGVKD. The CDR3 DNA reads as TGTGCCATCAGTGAGTCCTTAGGGCTAGCGGGGGGGTTGCAATACGAGCAGTACTTC. Translating gives CAISESLGLAGGLQYEQYF.

V gene TRBV19 combines with J gene TRBJ2-7, with D hard to call. Germline CDR1 and CDR2: LNHDA and SQIVND (reference sequence). V was clipped by 5 bases and J by 0 bases, with 8 bases between them. This CDR3 is 13 amino acids long. CDR3 region: CASSPPSSYEQYF. The CDR3 coding sequence is TGTGCCAGTAGTCCCCCGAGCTCCTACGAGCAGTACTTC.

The J gene is TRBJ2-1, the V gene TRBV14, with 10 bases that match TRBD2. This CDR3 is built from 17 residues. With V trimmed by 4 bases and J by 3 bases, 9 bases remained unmatched. Per the germline V gene, CDR1 is SGHDN and CDR2 is FVKESK. CDR3: CASSPGQLAGFYNEQFF. The CDR3 DNA sequence: TGTGCCAGCAGCCCCGGGCAACTAGCGGGATTCTACAATGAGCAGTTCTTC.

This sequence joins TRBV5-6 and TRBJ2-1, with 8 positions matching TRBD2. The CDR3 is 17 residues long. The germline CDR1 and CDR2 sequences are SGHDT and YYEEEE. Unmatched junction bases numbered 21, after V lost 6 bases and J lost 10 bases. CDR3 DNA: TGTGCCAGCACCCCGGGCTTCCGAACCGGGACTAGACAAGAGCAGTTCTTC. This gives the protein CASTPGFRTGTRQEQFF.

This sequence joins TRBV18 and TRBJ2-5; unclear D gene. V lost 6 bases and J 5 bases, leaving 19 bases between the germline ends. The CDR3 has 15 residues. The germline V gene has CDR1 KGHSH and CDR2 LQKENI. CDR3 loop: CASSRTATGGETQYF. The CDR3 nucleotides are TGTGCCAGCTCTAGAACAGCGACGGGCGGCGAGACCCAGTACTTC.

The V gene is TRBV6-5, the J gene TRBJ2-5; 7 positions agree with TRBD2. CDR1 is MNHEY, CDR2 SVGAGI, per germline. This CDR3 spans 15 amino acids. V lost 0 bases, J lost 5 bases, and 6 bases stayed unmatched. The CDR3 DNA reads as TGTGCCAGCAGTTACTCGACCGGGGGGACGGAGACCCAGTACTTC. Its protein is CASSYSTGGTETQYF.

J is TRBJ2-3 and V is TRBV5-1; D call uncertain. Trimming took 8 bases from V and 5 from J, leaving 21 bases between them. CDR1 and CDR2 (germline): SGHRS, YFSETQ. CDR3 size: 15 residues. DNA of the CDR3: TGCGCCAGTCCGTCGGCTACCACCCCCATAGATACGCAGTATTTT. It codes for CASPSATTPIDTQYF.

V and J are TRBV10-3 and TRBJ1-3; 7 bases map to TRBD1. CDR1 and CDR2 (germline): ENHRY, SYGVKD. V trimming: 3 bases; J trimming: 0 bases; junction bases outside the gene matches: 2. CDR3 size: 15 residues. The CDR3 sequence: CAISEGTDSGNTIYF. In DNA form, the CDR3 reads TGTGCCATCAGTGAAGGGACAGACTCTGGAAACACCATATATTTT.

The rearrangement links TRBV10-3 to TRBJ2-7; D might be TRBD2 (6 bases). CDR1 ENHRY and CDR2 SYGVKD come from the germline V gene. The length of the CDR3 is 12 residues. V was shortened by 4 bases and J by 5 bases, with 9 bases between the two germline ends. For the CDR3, the DNA is TGTGCCATCAGTGTTTCGGGGGACGAGCAGTACTTC. Protein: CAISVSGDEQYF.

The chain employs TRBV30 and TRBJ2-3; 8 nucleotides match TRBD2. This CDR3 contains 16 residues. In germline, CDR1 is GTSNPN, CDR2 SVGIG (reference sequence). Trimming cost V 0 bases and J 3 bases; bases outside gene matches: 8. CDR3 DNA sequence: TGTGCCTGGAGTGTACGAAATAGCGGGAAAACAGATACGCAGTATTTT. This translates into CAWSVRNSGKTDTQYF.

This chain joins TRBV21-1 and TRBJ2-6. TRBV21-1 has pseudogene status. The CDR3 loop spans 14 amino acids. In nucleotides, the CDR3 is TGTGCCAGCACCCCGGCCTCTGGGGCCAACGTCCTGACTTTC. This codes for CASTPASGANVLTF.

The V gene is TRBV5-4, the J gene TRBJ1-4; TRBD1 agrees at 9 bases. Per the germline V gene, CDR1 is SGHNT and CDR2 is YYREEE (reference sequence). V shed 4 bases and J 6 bases; nucleotides not matched to a gene: 4. This CDR3 has 14 residues. CDR3 loop: CASSPDRGYEKLFF. DNA of the CDR3: TGTGCCAGCAGCCCCGACAGGGGGTATGAAAAACTGTTTTTT.

This clone appeared once. The V and J genes are TRBV7-9 and TRBJ1-2; no firm D call. The CDR3 totals 13 residues. The ends were cut back, 3 bases at V and 4 bases at J, with 9 bases in the middle. The germline V gene has CDR1 SEHNR and CDR2 FQNEAQ (reference sequence). This CDR3 is CASSLGDLYGYTF. For the CDR3, the DNA is TGTGCCAGCAGCTTGGGAGACCTCTATGGCTACACCTTC.